This TCR beta chain was observed in a study of blood T cell repertoires in COVID-19. Study information: PBMCs, B-cell-depleted T cells, or T cells provided the cDNA or gDNA that made up the material.

This CDR3 spans 13 amino acids. Looked up from germline, CDR1 is LGHNA and CDR2 is YSLEER. V shed 3 bases and J 10 bases; nucleotides not matched to a gene: 6. Participant-reported clinical history was the basis for cohort assignment. In the original processing: Reference gene primer amplification yielded estimated nucleated cell counts. Assay used: immunoSEQ multiplex PCR; TCRdb lists only in-frame clones, some missing. The V and J calls and clone size were taken over from that table, and D and trimming were inferred from the DNA. This table has fewer than 350,000 clones, approximately 91% appearing once.

The chain employs TRBV4-3 and TRBJ2-1, with 7 bases identical to TRBD1. The TCR comes from a woman between 35 and 50 years old with acute COVID-19. The sequencing sample was made of PBMCs or T cells enriched from blood (not recorded which). The CDR3 DNA follows: TGCGCCAGCAGCCACGAGGACAGGTACGAGCAGTTCTTC. Translated: CASSHEDRYEQFF.